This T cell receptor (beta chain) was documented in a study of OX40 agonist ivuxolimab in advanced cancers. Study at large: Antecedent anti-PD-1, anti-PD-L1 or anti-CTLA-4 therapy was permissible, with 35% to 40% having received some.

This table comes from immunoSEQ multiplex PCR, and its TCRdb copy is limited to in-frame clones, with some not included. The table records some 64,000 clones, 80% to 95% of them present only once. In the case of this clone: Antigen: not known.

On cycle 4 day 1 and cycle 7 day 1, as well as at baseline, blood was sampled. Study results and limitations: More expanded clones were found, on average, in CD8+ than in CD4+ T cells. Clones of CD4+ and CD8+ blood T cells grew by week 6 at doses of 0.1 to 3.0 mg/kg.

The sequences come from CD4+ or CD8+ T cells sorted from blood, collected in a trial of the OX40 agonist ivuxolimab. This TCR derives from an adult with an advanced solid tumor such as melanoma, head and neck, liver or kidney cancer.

CDR3 region: CAWDFGTGDGYTF. CDR3 bases: TGTGCCTGGGACTTCGGGACAGGGGATGGCTACACCTTC. The chain has TRBV30 and TRBJ1-2; 10 nucleotides match TRBD1. Trimming removed 5 bases from V and 6 bases from J; junction bases left unmatched: 6. The CDR3 sequence is 13 residues long. Germline V gene data show CDR1 as GTSNPN and CDR2 as SVGIG (reference sequence).